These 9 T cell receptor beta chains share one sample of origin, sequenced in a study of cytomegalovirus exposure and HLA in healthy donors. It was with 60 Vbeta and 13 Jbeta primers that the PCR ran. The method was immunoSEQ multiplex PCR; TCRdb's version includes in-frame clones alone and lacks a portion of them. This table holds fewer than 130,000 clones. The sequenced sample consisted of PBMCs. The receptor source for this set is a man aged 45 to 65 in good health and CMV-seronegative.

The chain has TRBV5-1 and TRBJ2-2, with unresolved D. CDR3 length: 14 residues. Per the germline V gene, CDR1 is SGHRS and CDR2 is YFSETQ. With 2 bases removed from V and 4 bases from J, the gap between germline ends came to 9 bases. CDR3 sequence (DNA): TGCGCCAGCAGCTTCATGAGCCCCACCGGGGAGCTGTTTTTT. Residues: CASSFMSPTGELFF.

The CDR3 DNA reads as TGTGCTAGTGGTTTGCGAGGGGGAGAACAGCCCCAGCATTTT. As protein: CASGLRGGEQPQHF. This chain joins TRBV12-5 and TRBJ1-5; D possibly corresponds to TRBD1 (6 bases). Germline V gene lookup returns CDR1 LGHNT and CDR2 FRNRAP. This CDR3 contains 14 residues. V gave up 2 bases and J gave up 7 bases, with 12 bases separating them.

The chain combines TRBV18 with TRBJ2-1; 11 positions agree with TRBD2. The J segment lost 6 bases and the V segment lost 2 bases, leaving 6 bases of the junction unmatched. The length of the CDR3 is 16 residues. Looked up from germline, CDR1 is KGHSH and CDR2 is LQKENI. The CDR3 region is CASSPRRLAGGNEQFF. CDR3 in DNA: TGTGCCAGCTCACCAAGGAGGCTAGCGGGAGGCAATGAGCAGTTCTTC.

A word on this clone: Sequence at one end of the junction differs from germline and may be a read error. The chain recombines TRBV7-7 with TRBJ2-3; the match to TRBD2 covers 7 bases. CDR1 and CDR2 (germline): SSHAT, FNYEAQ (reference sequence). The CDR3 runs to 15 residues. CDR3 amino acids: CASSQGLFSTDTQYF. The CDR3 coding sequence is TGTGCTAGCAGCCAGGGACTATTTAGCACAGATACGCAGTATTTT.

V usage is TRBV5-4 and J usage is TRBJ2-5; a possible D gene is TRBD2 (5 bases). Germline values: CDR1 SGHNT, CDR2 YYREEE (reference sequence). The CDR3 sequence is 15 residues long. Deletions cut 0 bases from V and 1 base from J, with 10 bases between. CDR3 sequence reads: CASSLGGEGQETQYF. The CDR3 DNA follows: TGTGCCAGCAGCTTGGGAGGAGAGGGCCAAGAGACCCAGTACTTC.

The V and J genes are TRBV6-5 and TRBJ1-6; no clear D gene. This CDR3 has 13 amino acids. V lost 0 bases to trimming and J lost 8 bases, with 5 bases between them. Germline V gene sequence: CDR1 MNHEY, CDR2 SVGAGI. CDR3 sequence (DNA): TGTGCCAGCAGTTACTCATCTGATTCACCCCTCCACTTT. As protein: CASSYSSDSPLHF.

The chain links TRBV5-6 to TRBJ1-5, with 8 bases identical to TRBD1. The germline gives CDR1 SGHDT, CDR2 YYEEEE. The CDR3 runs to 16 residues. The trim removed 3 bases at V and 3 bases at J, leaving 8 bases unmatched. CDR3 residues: CASSSSRDRYNQPQHF. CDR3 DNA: TGTGCCAGCAGCTCGAGCCGGGACAGGTACAATCAGCCCCAGCATTTT.

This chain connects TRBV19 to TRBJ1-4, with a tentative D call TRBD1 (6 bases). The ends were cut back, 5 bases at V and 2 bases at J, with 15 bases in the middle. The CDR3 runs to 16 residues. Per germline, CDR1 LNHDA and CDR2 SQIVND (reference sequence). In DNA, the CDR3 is TGTGCCAGTAGTTTTGCCACAGGGTCCACTAATGAAAAACTGTTTTTT. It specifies CASSFATGSTNEKLFF.

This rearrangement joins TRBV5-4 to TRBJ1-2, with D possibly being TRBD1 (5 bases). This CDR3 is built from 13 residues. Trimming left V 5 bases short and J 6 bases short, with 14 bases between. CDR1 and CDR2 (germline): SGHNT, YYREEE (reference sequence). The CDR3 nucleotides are TGTGCCAGCAGTTTTAAAGGGGTTGATGGCTACACCTTC. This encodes CASSFKGVDGYTF. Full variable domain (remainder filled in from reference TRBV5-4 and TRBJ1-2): ETGVTQSPTHLIKTRGQQVTLRCSSQSGHNTVSWYQQALGQGPQFIFQYYREEENGRGNFPPRFSGLQFPNYSSELNVNALELDDSALYLCASSFKGVDGYTFGSGTRLTVV.